This TCR beta chain was identified in a study of blood T cell repertoires in COVID-19. At the level of the study: Samples of COVID-19 (acute and convalescent) were obtained from the United States, Italy and Spain. T cells, B-cell-depleted T cells, or PBMCs provided the cDNA or gDNA that served as material.

Seattle-derived patients entered the study during active infection and were followed longitudinally. This CDR3 is 16 amino acids long. CDR1 and CDR2 from the germline V gene are KGHSH and LQKENI. V was shortened by 1 base and J by 0 bases, with 13 bases between the two germline ends. As handled by the study authors: Amplification from reference gene primers served as the basis for estimated nucleated cell counts. Data came from immunoSEQ multiplex PCR; TCRdb stores just in-frame clones and leaves some out. V and J calls and clone size are given by that table; D and trimming were obtained from the DNA. Among 450,000 or so clones, around 90% were seen once, and the ten largest hold 0.7% to 1%.

The specimen sequenced was peripheral blood. The sequence was obtained from a man younger than 30 with COVID-19, enrolled during active disease. The V call is TRBV18, the J call TRBJ2-7; D is perhaps TRBD2 (6 bases). The CDR3 DNA is TGTGCCAGCTCACCACTTTCTGCGGGATACTCCTACGAGCAGTACTTC. Protein product: CASSPLSAGYSYEQYF. Based on the CDR3 plus reference TRBV18 and TRBJ2-7, the full variable domain is NAGVMQNPRHLVRRRGQEARLRCSPMKGHSHVYWYRQLPEEGLKFMVYLQKENIIDESGMPKERFSAEFPKEGPSILRIQQVVRGDSAAYFCASSPLSAGYSYEQYFGPGTRLTVT.